This TCR beta chain was identified during a study of blood T cell repertoires in COVID-19. Study-wide background: The United States, Italy and Spain were the sources of the acute and convalescent COVID-19 samples.

Original data processing: Amplifying reference gene primers gave estimates of nucleated cell counts. Profiled with immunoSEQ multiplex PCR; TCRdb holds only in-frame clones, not every one. D and trimming come from the DNA, and the V and J calls and clone size come from that table. In the table there are tens of thousands of clones, 87% of which are singletons. The V and J ends lost 3 bases and 0 bases, in that order; junction bases with no gene match: 6. CDR3 length: 17 amino acids. CDR1 and CDR2 (germline): SGHTA, FQGNSA. This sequence was found in a man in his fifties with active or convalescent COVID-19. The J gene is TRBJ1-3, the V gene TRBV7-2; 9 positions agree with TRBD1. Sequencing was done on a sample of peripheral blood. The CDR3 DNA follows: TGTGCCAGCAGCTTGGGCGGGACAGGGTTCTCTGGAAACACCATATATTTT. It specifies CASSLGGTGFSGNTIYF.